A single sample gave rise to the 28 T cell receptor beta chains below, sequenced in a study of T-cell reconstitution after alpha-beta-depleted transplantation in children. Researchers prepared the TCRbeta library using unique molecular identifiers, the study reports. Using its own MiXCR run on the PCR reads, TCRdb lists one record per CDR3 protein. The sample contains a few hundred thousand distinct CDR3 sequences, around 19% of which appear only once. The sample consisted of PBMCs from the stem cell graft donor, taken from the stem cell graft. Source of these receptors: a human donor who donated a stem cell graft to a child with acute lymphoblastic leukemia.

The CDR3 DNA reads as TGTGCCAGCAGCGTAGCAACGGGACGAGAAAAACTGTTTTTT. This encodes CASSVATGREKLFF. The V call is TRBV9, the J call TRBJ1-4; D is possibly TRBD1 (5 bases). The CDR3 extends over 14 amino acids. CDR1 is SGDLS and CDR2 is YYNGEE in the germline V gene. Trimming left V 0 bases short and J 8 bases short, with 11 bases between.

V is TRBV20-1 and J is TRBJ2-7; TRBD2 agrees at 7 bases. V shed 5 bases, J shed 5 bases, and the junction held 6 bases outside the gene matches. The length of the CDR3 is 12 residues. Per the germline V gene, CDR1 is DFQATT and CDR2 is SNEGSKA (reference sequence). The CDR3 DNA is TGCAGTGCTGTCGGGGGAGGGAACGAGCAGTACTTC. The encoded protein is CSAVGGGNEQYF.

CDR3 in amino acids: CATSDLSGFTGTDTQYF. The CDR3 DNA reads as TGTGCCACCAGTGACCTATCGGGCTTTACTGGGACAGATACGCAGTATTTT. The V gene is TRBV24-1, the J gene TRBJ2-3; no firm D call. The V and J ends lost 4 bases and 3 bases respectively, with 19 bases between them. From germline, CDR1 is KGHDR and CDR2 SFDVKD. This CDR3 is 17 amino acids long.

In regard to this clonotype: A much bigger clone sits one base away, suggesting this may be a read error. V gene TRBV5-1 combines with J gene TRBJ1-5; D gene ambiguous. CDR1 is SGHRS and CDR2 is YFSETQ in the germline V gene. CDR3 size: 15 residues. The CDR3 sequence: CASREGDGSNQPHHF. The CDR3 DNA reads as TGCGCCAGCAGGGAGGGAGACGGGAGCAATCAGCCCCATCATTTT.

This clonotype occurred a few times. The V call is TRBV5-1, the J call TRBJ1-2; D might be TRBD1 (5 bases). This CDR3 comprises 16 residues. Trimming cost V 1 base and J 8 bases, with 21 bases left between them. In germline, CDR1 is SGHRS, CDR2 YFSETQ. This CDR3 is CASSLSMQVGAKGYTF. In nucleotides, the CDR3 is TGCGCCAGCAGCTTGTCCATGCAGGTTGGGGCTAAAGGCTACACCTTC. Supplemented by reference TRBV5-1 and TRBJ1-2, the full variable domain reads KAGVTQTPRYLIKTRGQQVTLSCSPISGHRSVSWYQQTPGQGLQFLFEYFSETQRNKGNFPGRFSGRQFSNSRSEMNVSTLELGDSALYLCASSLSMQVGAKGYTFGSGTRLTVV.

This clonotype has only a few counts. CDR3 nucleotide sequence: TGTGCCAGCAGAAGTTCCCTATTTAGGCTCAATGAGCAGTTCTTC. It translates to CASRSSLFRLNEQFF. V usage is TRBV6-2 or TRBV6-3 and J usage is TRBJ2-1, with D uncertain. The germline CDR1 and CDR2 sequences are MNHEY and SVGEGT. The CDR3 contains 15 residues. Trimming took 6 bases from V and 6 from J, leaving 18 bases between them.

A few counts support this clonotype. CDR3 protein: CASSLAVAGWNEQFF. The CDR3 DNA is TGTGCCAGCAGCCTAGCGGTAGCGGGGTGGAATGAGCAGTTCTTC. This chain connects TRBV27 to TRBJ2-1, with 8 bases fitting TRBD2. Trimming cost V 6 bases and J 7 bases; bases outside gene matches: 11. Looked up from germline, CDR1 is MNHEY and CDR2 is SMNVEV (reference sequence). This CDR3 is 15 amino acids long.

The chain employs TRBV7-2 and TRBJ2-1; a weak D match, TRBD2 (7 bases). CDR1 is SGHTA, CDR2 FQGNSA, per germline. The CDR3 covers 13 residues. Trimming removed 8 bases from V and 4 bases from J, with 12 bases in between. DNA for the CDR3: TGTGCCAGCGGGAGGGGGGGATACAATGAGCAGTTCTTC. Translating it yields CASGRGGYNEQFF.

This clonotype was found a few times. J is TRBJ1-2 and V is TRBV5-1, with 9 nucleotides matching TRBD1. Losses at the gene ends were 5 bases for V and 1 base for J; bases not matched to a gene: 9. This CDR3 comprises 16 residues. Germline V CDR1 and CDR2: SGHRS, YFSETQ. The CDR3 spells CASRTGGADRNYGYTF. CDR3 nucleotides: TGCGCCAGCAGAACAGGGGGCGCAGATCGTAACTATGGCTACACCTTC.

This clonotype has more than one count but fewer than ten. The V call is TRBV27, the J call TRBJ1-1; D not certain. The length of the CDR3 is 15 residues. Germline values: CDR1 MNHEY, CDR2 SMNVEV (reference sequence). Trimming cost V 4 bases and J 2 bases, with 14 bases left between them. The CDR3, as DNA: TGTGCCAGCAGTTCGCCGGGGAATATAAACACTGAAGCTTTCTTT. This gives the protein CASSSPGNINTEAFF.

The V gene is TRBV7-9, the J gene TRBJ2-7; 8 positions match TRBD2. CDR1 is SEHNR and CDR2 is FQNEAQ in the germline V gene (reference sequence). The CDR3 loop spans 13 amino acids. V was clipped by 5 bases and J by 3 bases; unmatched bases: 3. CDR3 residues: CASSGRGGYEQYF. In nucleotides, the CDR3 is TGTGCCAGCAGCGGCCGGGGGGGCTACGAGCAGTACTTC.

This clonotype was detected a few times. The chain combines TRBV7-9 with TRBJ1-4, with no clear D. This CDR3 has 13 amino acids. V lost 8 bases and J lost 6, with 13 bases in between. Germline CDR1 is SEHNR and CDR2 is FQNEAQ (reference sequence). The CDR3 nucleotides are TGTGCCAGCTTCGGCAGCCAATATGAAAAACTGTTTTTT. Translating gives CASFGSQYEKLFF.

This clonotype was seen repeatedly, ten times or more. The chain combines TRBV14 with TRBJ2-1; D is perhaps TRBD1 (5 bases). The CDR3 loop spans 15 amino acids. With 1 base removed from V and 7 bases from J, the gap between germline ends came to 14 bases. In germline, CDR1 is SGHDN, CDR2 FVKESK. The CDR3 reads CASSQAGKGRNEQFF. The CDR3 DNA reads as TGTGCCAGCAGCCAAGCAGGGAAGGGGCGGAATGAGCAGTTCTTC.

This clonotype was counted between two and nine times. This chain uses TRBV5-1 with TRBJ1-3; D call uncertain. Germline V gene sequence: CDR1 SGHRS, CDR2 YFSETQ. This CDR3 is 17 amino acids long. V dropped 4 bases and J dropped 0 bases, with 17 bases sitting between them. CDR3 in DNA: TGCGCCAGCAGCCTTGGAGATAGGCATAGCTCTGGAAACACCATATATTTT. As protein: CASSLGDRHSSGNTIYF.

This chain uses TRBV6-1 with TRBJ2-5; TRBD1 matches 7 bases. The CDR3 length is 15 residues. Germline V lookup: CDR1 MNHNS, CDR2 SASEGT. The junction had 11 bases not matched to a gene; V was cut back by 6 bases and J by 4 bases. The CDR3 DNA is TGTGCCAGCAGCGCCGGGACAGCAGATTCAGAGACCCAGTACTTC. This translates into CASSAGTADSETQYF.

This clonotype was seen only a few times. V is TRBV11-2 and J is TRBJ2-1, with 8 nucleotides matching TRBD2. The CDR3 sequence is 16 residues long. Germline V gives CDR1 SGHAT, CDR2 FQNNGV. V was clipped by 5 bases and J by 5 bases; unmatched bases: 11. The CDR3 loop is CASSPGAGALNNEQFF. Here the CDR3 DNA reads TGTGCCAGCAGCCCCGGAGCGGGGGCCCTAAACAATGAGCAGTTCTTC.

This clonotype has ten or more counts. The CDR3 loop reads CASSSQGQETQYF. CDR3 DNA: TGCGCCAGCAGCTCTCAGGGGCAAGAGACCCAGTACTTC. The V gene is TRBV5-1, the J gene TRBJ2-5, with TRBD1 as a possible D gene (6 bases). CDR3 length: 13 amino acids. V was trimmed by 3 bases and J by 2 bases, leaving 8 bases between them. Germline-derived CDR1 and CDR2 are SGHRS and YFSETQ.

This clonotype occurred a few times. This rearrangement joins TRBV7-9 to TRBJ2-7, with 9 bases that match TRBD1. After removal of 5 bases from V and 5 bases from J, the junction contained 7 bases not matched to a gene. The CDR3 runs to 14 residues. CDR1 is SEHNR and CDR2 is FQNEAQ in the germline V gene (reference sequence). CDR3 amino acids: CASSLGQGSNEQYF. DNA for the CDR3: TGTGCCAGCAGCCTTGGACAGGGGAGCAACGAGCAGTACTTC.

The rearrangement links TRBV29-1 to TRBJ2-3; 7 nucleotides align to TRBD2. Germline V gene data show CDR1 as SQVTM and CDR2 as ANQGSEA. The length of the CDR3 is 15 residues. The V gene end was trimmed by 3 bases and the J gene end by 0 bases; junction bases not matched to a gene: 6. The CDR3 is CSVEGSGDSTDTQYF. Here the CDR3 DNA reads TGCAGCGTTGAGGGGAGCGGGGATAGCACAGATACGCAGTATTTT.

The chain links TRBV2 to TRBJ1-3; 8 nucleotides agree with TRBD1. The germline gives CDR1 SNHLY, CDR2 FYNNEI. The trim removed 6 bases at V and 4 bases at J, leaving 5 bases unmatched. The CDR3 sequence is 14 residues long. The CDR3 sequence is CASRDRVPGNTIYF. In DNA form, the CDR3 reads TGTGCCAGCAGGGACAGGGTCCCAGGAAACACCATATATTTT.

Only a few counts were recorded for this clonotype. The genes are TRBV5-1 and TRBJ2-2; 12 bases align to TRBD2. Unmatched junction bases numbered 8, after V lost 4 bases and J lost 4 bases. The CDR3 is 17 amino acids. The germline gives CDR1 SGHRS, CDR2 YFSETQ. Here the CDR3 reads CASSPMTSGRRTGELFF. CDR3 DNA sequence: TGCGCCAGCAGCCCGATGACTAGCGGGAGACGCACCGGGGAGCTGTTTTTT.

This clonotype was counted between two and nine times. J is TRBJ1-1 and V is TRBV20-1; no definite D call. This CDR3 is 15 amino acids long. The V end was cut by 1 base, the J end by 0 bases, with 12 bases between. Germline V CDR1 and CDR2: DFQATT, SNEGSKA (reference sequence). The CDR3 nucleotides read TGCAGTGCTAGAGGGTACACAGTCCTGAACACTGAAGCTTTCTTT. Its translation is CSARGYTVLNTEAFF.

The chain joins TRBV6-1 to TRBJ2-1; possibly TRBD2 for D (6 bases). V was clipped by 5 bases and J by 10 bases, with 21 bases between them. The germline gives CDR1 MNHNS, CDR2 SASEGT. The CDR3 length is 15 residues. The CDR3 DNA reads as TGTGCCAGCAGTCCTAACGCACCGGGAGCCCCCGAGCAGTTCTTC. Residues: CASSPNAPGAPEQFF.

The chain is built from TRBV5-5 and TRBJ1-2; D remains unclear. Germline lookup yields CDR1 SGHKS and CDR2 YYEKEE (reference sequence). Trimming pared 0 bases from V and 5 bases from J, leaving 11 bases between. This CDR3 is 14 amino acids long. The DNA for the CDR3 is TGTGCCAGCAGCTTGGCGGCCCTTCAATATGGCTACACCTTC. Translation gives CASSLAALQYGYTF.

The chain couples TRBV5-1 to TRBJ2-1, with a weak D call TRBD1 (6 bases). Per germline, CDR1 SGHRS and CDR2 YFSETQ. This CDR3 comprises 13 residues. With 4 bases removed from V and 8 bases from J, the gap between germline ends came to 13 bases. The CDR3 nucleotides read TGCGCCAGCAGCGTTTACAGGGCGGATGAGCAGTTCTTC. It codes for CASSVYRADEQFF.

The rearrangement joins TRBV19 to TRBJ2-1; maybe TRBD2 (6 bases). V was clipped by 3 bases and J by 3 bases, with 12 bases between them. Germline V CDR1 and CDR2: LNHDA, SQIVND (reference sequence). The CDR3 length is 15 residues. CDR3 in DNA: TGTGCCAGTAGTATGGTTAGCGGAAACTACAATGAGCAGTTCTTC. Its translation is CASSMVSGNYNEQFF.

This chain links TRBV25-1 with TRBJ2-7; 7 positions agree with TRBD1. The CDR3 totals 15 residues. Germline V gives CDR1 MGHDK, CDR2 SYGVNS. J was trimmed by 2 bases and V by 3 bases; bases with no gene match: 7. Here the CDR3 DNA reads TGTGCCAGCAGTGAGACCGGGACAGCCGCCTACGAGCAGTACTTC. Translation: CASSETGTAAYEQYF.

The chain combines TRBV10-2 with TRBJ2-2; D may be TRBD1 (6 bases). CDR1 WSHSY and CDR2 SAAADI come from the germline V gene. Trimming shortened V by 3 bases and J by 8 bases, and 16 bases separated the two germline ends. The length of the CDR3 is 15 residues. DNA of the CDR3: TGCGCCAGCAGTGAATCGCCCAGGGGCGCGGGGGAGCTGTTTTTT. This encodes CASSESPRGAGELFF.